These 9 T cell receptor beta chains were sequenced from one sample in a study of T cell responses to AZD1222 COVID-19 vaccine. Method: immunoSEQ multiplex PCR; TCRdb's copy keeps in-frame clones and lacks some. The repertoire has almost 70,000 clones, roughly 80% of them found once; the top ten carry nearly 25%. Sequencing used peripheral blood, obtained 28 days after the second AZD1222 dose. These receptors were obtained from an adult who received the AZD1222 COVID-19 vaccine.

The J gene is TRBJ2-5, the V gene TRBV9; 14 bases agree with TRBD2. Germline V gene lookup returns CDR1 SGDLS and CDR2 YYNGEE. The ends lost 4 bases at V and 7 bases at J; junction bases unmatched: 12. This CDR3 contains 17 residues. CDR3 region: CASSSSTSGGAEGTQYF. CDR3 DNA sequence: TGTGCCAGCAGCTCCTCGACTAGCGGGGGGGCAGAGGGGACCCAGTACTTC.

The rearrangement uses TRBV6-5 and TRBJ2-7; 9 positions match TRBD1. Germline V lookup: CDR1 MNHEY, CDR2 SVGAGI. With 7 bases clipped from V and 5 bases from J, the junction kept 6 bases outside the gene matches. The CDR3 length is 13 residues. The CDR3 nucleotides read TGTGCCAGCACGGGGACAGGGAGGAACGAGCAGTACTTC. This translates into CASTGTGRNEQYF.

This chain links TRBV5-1 with TRBJ2-3; 11 bases line up with TRBD2. The CDR3 spans 16 residues. Per germline, CDR1 SGHRS and CDR2 YFSETQ. Trimming cost V 3 bases and J 0 bases; bases outside gene matches: 3. This CDR3 reads CASSWGTSGSTDTQYF. The DNA of the CDR3 is TGCGCCAGCAGCTGGGGGACTAGCGGAAGCACAGATACGCAGTATTTT.

V is TRBV9 and J is TRBJ1-1, with TRBD1 matching over 7 bases. CDR1 and CDR2 from the germline V gene are SGDLS and YYNGEE. The V gene end was trimmed by 0 bases and the J gene end by 1 base; junction bases not matched to a gene: 3. The CDR3 is 15 residues long. The CDR3: CASSVAGQPNTEAFF. Written as DNA, the CDR3 is TGTGCCAGCAGCGTAGCGGGACAGCCGAACACTGAAGCTTTCTTT.

This rearrangement joins TRBV12-3 or TRBV12-4 to TRBJ2-7; TRBD2 is a possible D gene (5 bases). Trimming cost V 5 bases and J 8 bases, with 10 bases left between them. The CDR3 length is 11 residues. The CDR3: CASSAGVQQYF. In DNA form, the CDR3 reads TGTGCCAGCAGTGCCGGGGTCCAGCAGTACTTC.

The chain is built from TRBV11-2 and TRBJ1-3; maybe TRBD1 (5 bases). Trimming pared 8 bases from V and 0 bases from J, leaving 11 bases between. The CDR3 has 14 residues. CDR1 SGHAT and CDR2 FQNNGV come from the germline V gene. The CDR3 reads CASRRGTSGNTIYF. CDR3 coding DNA: TGTGCCAGCCGCCGAGGGACCTCTGGAAACACCATATATTTT. The full variable domain, in which reference TRBV11-2 and TRBJ1-3 provide the parts outside the CDR3, is EAGVAQSPRYKIIEKRQSVAFWCNPISGHATLYWYQQILGQGPKLLIQFQNNGVVDDSQLPKDRFSAERLKGVDSTLKIQPAKLEDSAVYLCASRRGTSGNTIYFGEGSWLTVV.

This clone was seen once. J is TRBJ2-7 and V is TRBV27, with D possibly being TRBD1 (5 bases). The CDR3 loop spans 15 amino acids. Deletions cut 2 bases from V and 0 bases from J, with 11 bases between. The germline V gene has CDR1 MNHEY and CDR2 SMNVEV (reference sequence). The CDR3 nucleotides are TGTGCCAGCAGTTTACAGGGTCCAAGCTCCTACGAGCAGTACTTC. Translating it yields CASSLQGPSSYEQYF.

V and J are TRBV6-4 and TRBJ2-6, with D perhaps TRBD2 (6 bases). The length of the CDR3 is 15 residues. Trimming removed 2 bases at V and 4 bases at J, with 9 bases between. In germline, CDR1 is MRHNA, CDR2 SNTAGT. CDR3 nucleotides: TGTGCCAGCAGTGACGGGAGGACAGGGGCCAACGTCCTGACTTTC. Protein product: CASSDGRTGANVLTF.

The chain employs TRBV5-1 and TRBJ2-5; tentatively, D is TRBD1 (5 bases). The CDR3 extends over 17 amino acids. The V end lost 4 bases, the J end lost 5 bases, and 24 bases lay between the germline ends. The germline CDR1 and CDR2 sequences are SGHRS and YFSETQ. CDR3 sequence reads: CASSPGSGPNSGETQYF. The CDR3 nucleotides are TGCGCCAGCAGCCCTGGGTCTGGACCCAACTCAGGGGAGACCCAGTACTTC.